Following are 12 T cell receptor beta chains from one sample sequenced in a study of shared clonotypes between healthy human individuals (dated by TCRdb to about 2020). The receptor library was made with the immunoSEQ multiplex PCR assay. TCRdb carries this immuneACCESS record with in-frame sequences only. Its versions omit some clonotypes, under half of them owing to an unresolved V gene in the studies checked, with the rest unexplained. Across this sample there are 900,000 to 1,200,000 clones, with 70% to 80% seen only once. The top ten hold roughly 0.62% of the sample. Sequencing was performed on memory CD4+ T cells from PBMCs. Reading the label with the study, this specimen's cell subset or site is: CD45RA-negative fraction. The receptors originated from a man aged 18-30 years in good health. Some clones in this sample may be carry-over from other donors' samples.

The chain couples TRBV19 to TRBJ1-5, with 8 bases matching TRBD1. V lost 3 bases and J lost 2; bases outside the gene matches: 12. The V gene's germline CDR1 is LNHDA and CDR2 SQIVND (reference sequence). This CDR3 contains 18 residues. The CDR3 coding sequence is TGTGCCAGTAGTATGAGGGTATCAGGGGGCGCCGGCAATCAGCCCCAGCATTTT. Translated, it gives CASSMRVSGGAGNQPQHF.

This chain uses TRBV28 with TRBJ2-3; the D gene could be TRBD1 or TRBD2 (7 bases each). CDR1 MDHEN and CDR2 SYDVKM come from the germline V gene. The ends were cut back, 7 bases at V and 1 base at J, with 18 bases in the middle. The CDR3 runs 16 residues. The CDR3 spells CASTQGGASRTDTQYF. The CDR3 DNA reads as TGTGCCAGCACCCAGGGGGGGGCCTCACGCACAGATACGCAGTATTTT.

This clone showed up just a few times. The V and J genes are TRBV27 and TRBJ1-1; no clear D gene. The CDR3 has 14 amino acids. CDR1 is MNHEY and CDR2 is SMNVEV in the germline V gene (reference sequence). The V end lost 4 bases, the J end lost 1 base, and 10 bases lay between the germline ends. The CDR3 DNA reads as TGTGCCAGCAGTTCCGCCGGGAAGAACACTGAAGCTTTCTTT. Its protein product is CASSSAGKNTEAFF.

The chain recombines TRBV14 with TRBJ2-5; TRBD1 might be the D (5 bases). V shed 1 base and J shed 9 bases, with 15 bases lying between them. In germline, CDR1 is SGHDN, CDR2 FVKESK. This CDR3 is built from 14 residues. CDR3 in amino acids: CASSQGARGEAQYF. The CDR3 region has the DNA TGTGCCAGCAGCCAAGGAGCAAGGGGTGAGGCCCAGTACTTC.

DNA of the CDR3: TGTGCCAGCAGTTTAATAGGGCGGACCGCTGAAGCTTTCTTT. Translating gives CASSLIGRTAEAFF. This chain connects TRBV28 to TRBJ1-1; D is ambiguous. CDR1 and CDR2 from the germline V gene are MDHEN and SYDVKM. Trimming stripped 2 bases from V and 6 bases from J, with 13 bases between. The CDR3 runs 14 residues.

V is TRBV28 and J is TRBJ2-4, with D unresolved. The germline V gene has CDR1 MDHEN and CDR2 SYDVKM. This CDR3 comprises 14 residues. V lost 9 bases to trimming and J lost 7 bases, with 19 bases between them. CDR3 sequence reads: CASLEWGKGNIQYF. The CDR3 DNA follows: TGTGCCAGTTTGGAGTGGGGAAAAGGGAACATTCAGTACTTC. Variable domain in full (rest from reference TRBV28 and TRBJ2-4): DVKVTQSSRYLVKRTGEKVFLECVQDMDHENMFWYRQDPGLGLRLIYFSYDVKMKEKGDIPEGYSVSREKKERFSLILESASTNQTSMYLCASLEWGKGNIQYFGAGTRLSVL.

This clone was recorded once. This chain's CDR3 is CASSLYPGTEAFF. In DNA form, the CDR3 reads TGTGCCAGCAGCTTATATCCGGGCACTGAAGCTTTCTTT. This chain joins TRBV7-8 and TRBJ1-1; D ambiguous. CDR1 is SGHVS and CDR2 is FQNEAQ in the germline V gene. Trimming removed 2 bases at V and 4 bases at J, with 8 bases between. The CDR3 has 13 amino acids. The variable domain in full, completed from reference TRBV7-8 and TRBJ1-1, reads GAGVSQSPRYKVAKRGQDVALRCDPISGHVSLFWYQQALGQGPEFLTYFQNEAQLDKSGLPSDRFFAERPEGSVSTLKIQRTQQEDSAVYLCASSLYPGTEAFFGQGTRLTVV.

This chain connects TRBV2 to TRBJ1-2, with D perhaps matching TRBD1 (5 bases). The CDR3 spans 16 residues. Trimming removed 5 bases at V and 3 bases at J, with 19 bases between. Germline V lookup: CDR1 SNHLY, CDR2 FYNNEI. The CDR3 DNA follows: TGTGCCAGCAGTCCCGGGCCTTCCGGAGGGGACTATGGCTACACCTTC. Translating gives CASSPGPSGGDYGYTF.

Notes on this clone: A much larger clone is a single base away; this may be a read error. The sample has other DNA sequences that encode this CDR3 too. The chain uses TRBV7-9 and TRBJ1-1; D is possibly TRBD1 (5 bases). The CDR3 covers 13 residues. V lost 5 bases to trimming and J lost 0 bases, with 7 bases between them. Germline assignment: CDR1 SEHNR and CDR2 FQNEAQ (reference sequence). The CDR3 loop is CASSLTVNTEAFF. The DNA for the CDR3 is TGTGCCAGCAGCCTGACAGTGAACACTGAAGCTTTCTTT.

The chain couples TRBV27 to TRBJ2-5, with 11 positions matching TRBD2. CDR3 length: 16 amino acids. V trimming: 2 bases; J trimming: 5 bases; junction bases outside the gene matches: 7. Germline values: CDR1 MNHEY, CDR2 SMNVEV (reference sequence). The CDR3 sequence is CASSLTVAGGGETQYF. In nucleotides, the CDR3 is TGTGCCAGCAGTTTAACGGTAGCGGGAGGGGGGGAGACCCAGTACTTC.

The V and J genes are TRBV7-3 and TRBJ2-1; D unclear. V was cut by 5 bases and J by 9 bases, with 11 bases left in between. CDR1 is SGHTA and CDR2 is FQGTGA in the germline V gene. The CDR3 runs to 12 residues. The chain's CDR3 is CASSRNRGEQFF. CDR3 bases: TGTGCCAGCAGCCGAAACCGAGGTGAGCAGTTCTTC. Looking up the rest from reference TRBV7-3 and TRBJ2-1 gives the full variable domain: GAGVSQTPSNKVTEKGKYVELRCDPISGHTALYWYRQSLGQGPEFLIYFQGTGAADDSGLPNDRFFAVRPEGSVSTLKIQRTERGDSAVYLCASSRNRGEQFFGPGTRLTVL.

In the case of this clone: A much larger clone lies one base from this, so it may be a read error. Other DNA sequences in this sample translate to the same CDR3. The chain has TRBV28 and TRBJ2-7, with D unclear. The CDR3 is 11 amino acids. V dropped 2 bases and J dropped 6 bases, with 5 bases sitting between them. Per germline, CDR1 MDHEN and CDR2 SYDVKM. CDR3 protein: CASSLRGEQYF. CDR3 in DNA: TGTGCCAGCAGTTTACGCGGCGAGCAGTACTTC. Supplemented by reference TRBV28 and TRBJ2-7, the full variable domain reads DVKVTQSSRYLVKRTGEKVFLECVQDMDHENMFWYRQDPGLGLRLIYFSYDVKMKEKGDIPEGYSVSREKKERFSLILESASTNQTSMYLCASSLRGEQYFGPGTRLTVT.